Detailed here is one T cell receptor (beta chain). The antigen is undetermined. Profiling relied on immunoSEQ multiplex PCR, and the TCRdb table lists in-frame clones only, not all of them. The sample yields under 150,000 clones, about 92% seen once. The data stem from a study of T cell responses to AZD1222 COVID-19 vaccine. In the study overall: Second-dose recipients at about 4 or about 12 weeks were treated as one pooled group. General study results and limits: Spike regions recognized by vaccine-associated CD4 TCRs spanned the protein, led by 160-218 and 743-854. AZD1222 recipients seropositive at baseline numbered only 6 or 7.

The starting material was peripheral blood, obtained on day 0 of AZD1222 vaccination. This TCR was recovered from an adult in good health.

Here the CDR3 reads CASRVALGADRGSYEQYF. The CDR3 DNA sequence: TGTGCCAGCCGGGTAGCGTTGGGGGCGGACCGGGGATCCTACGAGCAGTACTTC. V usage is TRBV27 and J usage is TRBJ2-7; D is possibly TRBD1 (6 bases). The CDR3 contains 18 residues. Germline values: CDR1 MNHEY, CDR2 SMNVEV (reference sequence). V gave up 8 bases and J gave up 1 base, with 27 bases separating them.